This T cell receptor beta chain is drawn from a study of preoperative IRX-2 immunotherapy in early breast cancer. This clone was found a few times. Sequencing used immunoSEQ multiplex PCR; TCRdb keeps in-frame clones, though not all of them. This sample has tens of thousands of clones, with 82% found just once. Specified treatment: preoperative locoregional IRX-2 cytokine immunotherapy. The clonotype comes from a human donor with breast cancer. Collection took place from a patient treated with IRX-2 immunotherapy.

CDR3 sequence: CAASPGAGNTIYF. CDR3 DNA: TGTGCCGCCTCCCCGGGGGCTGGAAACACCATATATTTT. V is TRBV18 and J is TRBJ1-3, with D perhaps TRBD1 (5 bases). This CDR3 comprises 13 residues. From germline, CDR1 is KGHSH and CDR2 LQKENI. V lost 11 bases, J lost 2 bases, and 13 bases lay in between.